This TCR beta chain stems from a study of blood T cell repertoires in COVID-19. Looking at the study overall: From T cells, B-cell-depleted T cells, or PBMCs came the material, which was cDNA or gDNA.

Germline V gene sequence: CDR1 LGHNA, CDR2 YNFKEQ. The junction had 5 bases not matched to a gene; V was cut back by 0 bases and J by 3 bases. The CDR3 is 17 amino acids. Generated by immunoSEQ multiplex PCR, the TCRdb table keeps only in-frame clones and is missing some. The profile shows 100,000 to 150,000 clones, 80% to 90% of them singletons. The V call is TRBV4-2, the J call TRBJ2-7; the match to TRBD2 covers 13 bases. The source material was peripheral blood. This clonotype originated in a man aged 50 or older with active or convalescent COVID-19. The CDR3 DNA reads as TGTGCCAGCAGCCAAGATTTAGGGACTAGCGGGAACTACGAGCAGTACTTC. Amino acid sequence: CASSQDLGTSGNYEQYF.